This TCR beta chain is drawn from a study of T cell clones after liver transplantation. Study-wide context: As an antigen-independent comparator, third-party-reactive TCRbeta sequences came from pre-transplant mixed lymphocyte reactions.

The CDR3 spans 14 residues. Looked up from germline, CDR1 is MNHNS and CDR2 is SASEGT. V was pared by 1 base and J by 3 bases, with 7 bases between. Only in-frame clones appear in the TCRdb table, and some are missing; sequencing was by immunoSEQ multiplex PCR. In the table there are over 90,000 clones, roughly 80% of which are singletons. The clonotype was recovered from a human patient who received a liver transplant. Some T cells may arise from the graft donor. The chain uses TRBV6-1 and TRBJ1-5; tentatively, D is TRBD1 (6 bases). Sequenced here: CD4+ T cells from blood, sampled around 50 months after liver transplant. The CDR3: CASSEGQANQPQHF. CDR3 nucleotides: TGTGCCAGCAGTGAAGGACAGGCCAATCAGCCCCAGCATTTT.